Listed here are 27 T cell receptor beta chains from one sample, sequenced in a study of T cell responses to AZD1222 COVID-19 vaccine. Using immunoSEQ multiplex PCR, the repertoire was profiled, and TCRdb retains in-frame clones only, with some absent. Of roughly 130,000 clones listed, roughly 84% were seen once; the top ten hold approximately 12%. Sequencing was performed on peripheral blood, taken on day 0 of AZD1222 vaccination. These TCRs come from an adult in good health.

CDR3 sequence reads: CASSTLPGNNEQFF. The CDR3 coding sequence is TGTGCCAGTAGTACCCTCCCCGGCAACAATGAGCAGTTCTTC. The chain uses TRBV19 and TRBJ2-1; D is unclear. Germline V CDR1 and CDR2: LNHDA, SQIVND (reference sequence). This CDR3 is built from 14 residues. The V end lost 4 bases, the J end lost 5 bases, and 12 bases lay between the germline ends. The full variable domain, its missing parts supplied by reference TRBV19 and TRBJ2-1, is DGGITQSPKYLFRKEGQNVTLSCEQNLNHDAMYWYRQDPGQGLRLIYYSQIVNDFQKGDIAEGYSVSREKKESFPLTVTSAQKNPTAFYLCASSTLPGNNEQFFGPGTRLTVL.

The CDR3 sequence: CASSPDRVGQYF. The DNA of the CDR3 is TGTGCCAGCAGCCCCGACAGGGTCGGGCAGTACTTC. This chain uses TRBV7-8 with TRBJ2-7; 7 nucleotides agree with TRBD1. Per the germline V gene, CDR1 is SGHVS and CDR2 is FQNEAQ. V shed 5 bases, J shed 9 bases, and the junction held 7 bases outside the gene matches. The CDR3 is 12 amino acids. Complete variable domain (other parts from reference TRBV7-8 and TRBJ2-7): GAGVSQSPRYKVAKRGQDVALRCDPISGHVSLFWYQQALGQGPEFLTYFQNEAQLDKSGLPSDRFFAERPEGSVSTLKIQRTQQEDSAVYLCASSPDRVGQYFGPGTRLTVT.

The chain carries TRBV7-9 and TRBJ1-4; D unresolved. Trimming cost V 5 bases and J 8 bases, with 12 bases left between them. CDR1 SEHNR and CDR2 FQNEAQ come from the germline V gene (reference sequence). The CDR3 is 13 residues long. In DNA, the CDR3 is TGTGCCAGCAGCGGAACCGGGAGGGAAAAACTGTTTTTT. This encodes CASSGTGREKLFF.

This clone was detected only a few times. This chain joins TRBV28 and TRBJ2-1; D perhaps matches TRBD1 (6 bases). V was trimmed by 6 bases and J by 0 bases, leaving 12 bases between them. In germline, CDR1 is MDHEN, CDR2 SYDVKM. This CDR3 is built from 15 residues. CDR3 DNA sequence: TGTGCCAGCAGGGGAGCGGACAGCTCCTACAATGAGCAGTTCTTC. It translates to CASRGADSSYNEQFF.

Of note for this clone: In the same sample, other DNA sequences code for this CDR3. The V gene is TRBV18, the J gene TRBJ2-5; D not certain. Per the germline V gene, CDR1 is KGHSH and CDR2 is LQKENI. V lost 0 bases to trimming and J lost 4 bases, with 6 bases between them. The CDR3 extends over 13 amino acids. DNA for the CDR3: TGTGCCAGCTCACCACCAGATGGAGAGACCCAGTACTTC. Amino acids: CASSPPDGETQYF.

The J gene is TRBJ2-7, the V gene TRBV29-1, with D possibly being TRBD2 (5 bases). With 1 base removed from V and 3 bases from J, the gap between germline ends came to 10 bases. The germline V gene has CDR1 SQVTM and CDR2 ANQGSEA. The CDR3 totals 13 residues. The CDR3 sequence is CSVEVGESYEQYF. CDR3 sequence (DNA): TGCAGCGTTGAAGTCGGGGAGAGCTACGAGCAGTACTTC.

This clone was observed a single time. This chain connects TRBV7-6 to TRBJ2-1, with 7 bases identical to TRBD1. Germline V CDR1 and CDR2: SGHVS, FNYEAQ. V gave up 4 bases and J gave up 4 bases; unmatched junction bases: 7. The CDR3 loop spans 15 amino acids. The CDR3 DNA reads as TGTGCCAGCAGCTCCCGGGACAGAAGTTACAATGAGCAGTTCTTC. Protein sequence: CASSSRDRSYNEQFF.

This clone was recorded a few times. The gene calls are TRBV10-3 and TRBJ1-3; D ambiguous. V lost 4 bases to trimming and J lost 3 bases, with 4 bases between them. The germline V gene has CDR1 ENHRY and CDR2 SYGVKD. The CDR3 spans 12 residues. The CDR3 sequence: CAISGNGNTIYF. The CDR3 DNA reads TGTGCCATCAGTGGGAATGGAAACACCATATATTTT.

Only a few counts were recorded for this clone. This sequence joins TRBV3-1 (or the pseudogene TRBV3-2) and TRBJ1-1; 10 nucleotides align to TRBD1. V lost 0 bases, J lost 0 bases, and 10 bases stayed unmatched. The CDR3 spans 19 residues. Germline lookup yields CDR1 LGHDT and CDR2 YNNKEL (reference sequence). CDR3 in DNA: TGTGCCAGCAGCCAAGATTCGGTAGGGACAGGGGACTTGAACACTGAAGCTTTCTTT. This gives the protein CASSQDSVGTGDLNTEAFF.

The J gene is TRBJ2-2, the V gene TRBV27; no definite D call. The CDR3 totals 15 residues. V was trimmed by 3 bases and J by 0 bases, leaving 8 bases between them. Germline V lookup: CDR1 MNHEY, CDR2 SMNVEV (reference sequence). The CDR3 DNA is TGTGCCAGCAGTTTCTTGGCCGCGAACACCGGGGAGCTGTTTTTT. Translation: CASSFLAANTGELFF.

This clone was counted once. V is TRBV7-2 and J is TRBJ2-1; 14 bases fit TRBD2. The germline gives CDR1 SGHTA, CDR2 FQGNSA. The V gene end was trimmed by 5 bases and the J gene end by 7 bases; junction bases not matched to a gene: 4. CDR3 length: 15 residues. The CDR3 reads CASSLTSGRGNEQFF. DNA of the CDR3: TGTGCCAGCAGCCTGACTAGCGGGAGGGGGAATGAGCAGTTCTTC.

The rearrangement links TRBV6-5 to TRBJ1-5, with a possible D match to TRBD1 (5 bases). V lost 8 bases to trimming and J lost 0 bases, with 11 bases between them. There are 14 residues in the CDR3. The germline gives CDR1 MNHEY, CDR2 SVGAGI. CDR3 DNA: TGTGCCAGCGGTCGACAGATTAGCAATCAGCCCCAGCATTTT. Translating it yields CASGRQISNQPQHF.

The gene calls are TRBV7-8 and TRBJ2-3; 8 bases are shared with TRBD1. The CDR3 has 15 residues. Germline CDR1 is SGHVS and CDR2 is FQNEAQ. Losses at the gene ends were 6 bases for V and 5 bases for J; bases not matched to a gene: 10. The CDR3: CASRSGGPQGDTQYF. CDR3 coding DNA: TGTGCCAGCAGGTCAGGGGGCCCCCAGGGAGATACGCAGTATTTT.

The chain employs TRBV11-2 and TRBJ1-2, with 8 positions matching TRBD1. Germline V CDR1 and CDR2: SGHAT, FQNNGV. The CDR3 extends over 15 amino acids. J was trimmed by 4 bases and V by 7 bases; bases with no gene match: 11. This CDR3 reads CASTTSRGQFYGYTF. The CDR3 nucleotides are TGTGCCAGCACCACTAGCAGGGGGCAGTTCTATGGCTACACCTTC.

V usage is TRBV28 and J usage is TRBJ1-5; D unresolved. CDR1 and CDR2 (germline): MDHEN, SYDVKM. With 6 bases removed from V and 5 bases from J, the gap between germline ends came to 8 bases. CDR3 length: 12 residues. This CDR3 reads CASSEGDQPQHF. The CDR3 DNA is TGTGCCAGCAGCGAGGGTGATCAGCCCCAGCATTTT.

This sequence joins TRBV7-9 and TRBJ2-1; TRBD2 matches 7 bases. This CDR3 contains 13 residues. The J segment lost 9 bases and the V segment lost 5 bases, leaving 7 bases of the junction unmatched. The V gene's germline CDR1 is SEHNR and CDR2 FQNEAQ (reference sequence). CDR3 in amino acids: CASSITSAGEQFF. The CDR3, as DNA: TGTGCCAGCAGCATCACTAGCGCTGGTGAGCAGTTCTTC.

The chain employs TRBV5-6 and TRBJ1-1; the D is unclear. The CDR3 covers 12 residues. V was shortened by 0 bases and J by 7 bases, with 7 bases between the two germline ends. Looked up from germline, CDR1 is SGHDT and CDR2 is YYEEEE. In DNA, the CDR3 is TGTGCCAGCAGCTTGGGAGGGTATGAAGCTTTCTTT. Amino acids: CASSLGGYEAFF.

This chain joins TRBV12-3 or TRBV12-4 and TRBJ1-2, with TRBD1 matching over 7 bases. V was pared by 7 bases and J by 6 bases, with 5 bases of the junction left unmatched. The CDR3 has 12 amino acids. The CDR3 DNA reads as TGTGCCAGCACCAAGAGGGGGCATGGCTACACCTTC. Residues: CASTKRGHGYTF.

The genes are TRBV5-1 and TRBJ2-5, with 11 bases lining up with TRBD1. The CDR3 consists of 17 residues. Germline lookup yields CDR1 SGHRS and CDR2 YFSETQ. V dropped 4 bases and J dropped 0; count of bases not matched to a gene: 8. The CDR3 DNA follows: TGCGCCAGCAGCCGGACAGGGGGCTCACCATACCAAGAGACCCAGTACTTC. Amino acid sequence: CASSRTGGSPYQETQYF.

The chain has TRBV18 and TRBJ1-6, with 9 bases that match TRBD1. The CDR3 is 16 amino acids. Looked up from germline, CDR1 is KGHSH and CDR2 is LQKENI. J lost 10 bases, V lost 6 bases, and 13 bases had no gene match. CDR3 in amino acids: CASSAGEQGANSPLHF. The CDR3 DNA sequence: TGTGCCAGCTCCGCGGGGGAACAGGGGGCAAACTCACCCCTCCACTTT.

The CDR3 coding sequence is TGTGCCAGCAGCTTTTCTGGGACCGCGGGGGAGCTGTTTTTT. Protein sequence: CASSFSGTAGELFF. The rearrangement uses TRBV11-1 and TRBJ2-2; D possibly matches TRBD1 or TRBD2 (5 bases each). CDR3 size: 14 residues. V was cut by 3 bases and J by 8 bases, with 13 bases left in between. Germline V CDR1 and CDR2: SGHAT, FQDESV (reference sequence).

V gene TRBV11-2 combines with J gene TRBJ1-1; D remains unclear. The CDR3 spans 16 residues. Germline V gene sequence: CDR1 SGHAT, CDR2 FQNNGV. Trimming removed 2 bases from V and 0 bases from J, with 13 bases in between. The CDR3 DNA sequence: TGTGCCAGCAGCTTAAGTATGGGAACTATGAACACTGAAGCTTTCTTT. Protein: CASSLSMGTMNTEAFF.

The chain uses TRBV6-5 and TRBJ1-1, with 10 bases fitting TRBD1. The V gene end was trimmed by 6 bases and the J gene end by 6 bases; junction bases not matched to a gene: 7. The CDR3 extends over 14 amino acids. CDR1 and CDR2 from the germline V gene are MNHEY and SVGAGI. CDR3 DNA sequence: TGTGCCAGCAGGGGGGACAGGGGTCGGTCTGAAGCTTTCTTT. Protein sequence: CASRGDRGRSEAFF.

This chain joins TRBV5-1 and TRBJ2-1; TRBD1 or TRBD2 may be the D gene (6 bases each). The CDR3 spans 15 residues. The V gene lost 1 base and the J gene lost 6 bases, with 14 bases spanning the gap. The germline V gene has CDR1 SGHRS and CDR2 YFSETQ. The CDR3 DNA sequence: TGCGCCAGCAGCTTGATCGGGGGCGCAGGCAATGAGCAGTTCTTC. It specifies CASSLIGGAGNEQFF.

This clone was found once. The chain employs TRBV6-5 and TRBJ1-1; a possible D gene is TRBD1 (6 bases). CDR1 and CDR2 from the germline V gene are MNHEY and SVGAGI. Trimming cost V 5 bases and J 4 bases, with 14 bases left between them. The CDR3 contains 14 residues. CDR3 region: CASSREGGGTEAFF. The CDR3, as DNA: TGTGCCAGCAGTAGGGAGGGAGGGGGCACTGAAGCTTTCTTT.

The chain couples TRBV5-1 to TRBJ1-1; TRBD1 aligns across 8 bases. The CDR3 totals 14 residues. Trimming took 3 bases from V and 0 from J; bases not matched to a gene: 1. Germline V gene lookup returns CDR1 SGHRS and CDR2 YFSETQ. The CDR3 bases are TGCGCCAGCAGCTGGGACAGGATGAACACTGAAGCTTTCTTT. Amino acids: CASSWDRMNTEAFF.

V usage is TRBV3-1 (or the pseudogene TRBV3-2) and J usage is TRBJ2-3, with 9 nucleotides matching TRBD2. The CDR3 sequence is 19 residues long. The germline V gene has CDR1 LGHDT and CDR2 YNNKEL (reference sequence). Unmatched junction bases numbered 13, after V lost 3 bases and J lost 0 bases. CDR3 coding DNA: TGTGCCAGCAGCCAGGCAGCCCTAGCGGGGCCCTCTAGCACAGATACGCAGTATTTT. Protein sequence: CASSQAALAGPSSTDTQYF.